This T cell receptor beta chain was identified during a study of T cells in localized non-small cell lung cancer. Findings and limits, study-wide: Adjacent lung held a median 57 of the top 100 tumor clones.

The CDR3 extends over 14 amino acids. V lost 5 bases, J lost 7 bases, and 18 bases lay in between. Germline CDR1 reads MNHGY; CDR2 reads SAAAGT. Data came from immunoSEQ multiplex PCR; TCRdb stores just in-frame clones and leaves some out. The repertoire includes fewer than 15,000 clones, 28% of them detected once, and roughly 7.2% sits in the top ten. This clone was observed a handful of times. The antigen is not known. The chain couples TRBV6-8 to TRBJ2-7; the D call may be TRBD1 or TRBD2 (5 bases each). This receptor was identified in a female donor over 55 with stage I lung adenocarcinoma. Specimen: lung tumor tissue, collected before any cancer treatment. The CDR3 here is CASSPVGGSREQYF. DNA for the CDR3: TGTGCCAGCAGTCCCGTTGGGGGTTCGCGGGAGCAGTACTTC.